This T cell receptor beta chain derives from a study of blood T cells in healthy people across ages. The use of a sample-barcoded 5' primer and a J-beta primer mix characterized a second PCR of 7 to 11 cycles. TCRdb re-derived calls from the 5' RACE reads in MiXCR, one entry per CDR3 protein. The sample carries roughly 720,000 distinct CDR3 sequences, about 48% recorded once. The CDR3 has 15 residues. Germline-derived CDR1 and CDR2 are MDHEN and SYDVKM. This clonotype was found a few times. Sample donors were healthy Caucasian individuals that came from Russia, aged roughly 6 to 100. Extractions gave at least 5.5 micrograms of total RNA per sample.

The sequenced sample consisted of blood. This sequence joins TRBV28 and TRBJ2-4; 11 nucleotides match TRBD2. The J call may be in error: the DNA end matches TRBJ2-7 better. This sequence originates from a man older than 75 in good health. The chain's CDR3 is CASSPPLAGGSEQYF. Written as DNA, the CDR3 is TGTGCCAGCAGTCCTCCTCTAGCGGGAGGTAGCGAGCAGTACTTC.